The 2 T cell receptor beta chains below were found in one sample sequenced in a study of T cell changes during pregnancy in multiple sclerosis. Produced via immunoSEQ multiplex PCR; TCRdb's table is partial and in-frame only. The sample lists approximately 96,000 clones, around 90% seen once, with 2% to 3% in the top ten. Sample: peripheral blood, taken after pregnancy. The receptors here all came from a female donor in good health, enrolled as a control in a pregnancy study.

In regard to this clone: Other DNA sequences in the same sample also yield this CDR3. The rearrangement uses TRBV6-4 and TRBJ2-2; D is possibly TRBD2 (6 bases). Trimming pared 4 bases from V and 3 bases from J, leaving 6 bases between. CDR1 and CDR2 (germline): MRHNA, SNTAGT. This CDR3 spans 13 amino acids. The CDR3 here is CASSAGDTGELFF. The CDR3 DNA sequence: TGTGCCAGCAGTGCGGGGGACACCGGGGAGCTGTTTTTT.

The chain recombines TRBV19 with TRBJ2-3; 10 nucleotides match TRBD1. This CDR3 contains 15 residues. The germline V gene has CDR1 LNHDA and CDR2 SQIVND (reference sequence). V lost 8 bases, J lost 1 base, and 6 bases stayed unmatched. This CDR3 reads CASEFGQGGTDTQYF. The CDR3 region has the DNA TGTGCCAGTGAATTCGGACAGGGGGGCACAGATACGCAGTATTTT.